This T cell receptor beta chain was recovered during a study of blood T cell repertoires in COVID-19. Across the whole study: Samples came from the United States, Italy and Spain, spanning acute and convalescent COVID-19. T cells, B-cell-depleted T cells, or PBMCs supplied cDNA or gDNA.

Authors' analysis steps: Reference gene primer amplification yielded estimated nucleated cell counts. Here immunoSEQ multiplex PCR was the method, and the copy in TCRdb shows in-frame clones only, minus some. V and J calls and clone size are those listed in that table; D and trimming were worked out from the DNA. The table lists tens of thousands of clones, approximately 85% of them singletons, with roughly 7.9% in the top ten. The Seattle patients, enrolled during active infection, were followed longitudinally. Germline V CDR1 and CDR2: SGHRS, YFSETQ. The CDR3 is made up of 15 amino acids. The germline V and J ends were trimmed by 0 bases and 5 bases, with 11 bases remaining between them.

Sequencing input: peripheral blood. V and J are TRBV5-1 and TRBJ2-2, with D maybe TRBD1 (5 bases). This receptor was taken from a man aged 60 to 75 with COVID-19, enrolled during active disease. The CDR3 coding sequence is TGCGCCAGCAGCTTGGAAACCACAGGAACCGGGGAGCTGTTTTTT. Its translation is CASSLETTGTGELFF.